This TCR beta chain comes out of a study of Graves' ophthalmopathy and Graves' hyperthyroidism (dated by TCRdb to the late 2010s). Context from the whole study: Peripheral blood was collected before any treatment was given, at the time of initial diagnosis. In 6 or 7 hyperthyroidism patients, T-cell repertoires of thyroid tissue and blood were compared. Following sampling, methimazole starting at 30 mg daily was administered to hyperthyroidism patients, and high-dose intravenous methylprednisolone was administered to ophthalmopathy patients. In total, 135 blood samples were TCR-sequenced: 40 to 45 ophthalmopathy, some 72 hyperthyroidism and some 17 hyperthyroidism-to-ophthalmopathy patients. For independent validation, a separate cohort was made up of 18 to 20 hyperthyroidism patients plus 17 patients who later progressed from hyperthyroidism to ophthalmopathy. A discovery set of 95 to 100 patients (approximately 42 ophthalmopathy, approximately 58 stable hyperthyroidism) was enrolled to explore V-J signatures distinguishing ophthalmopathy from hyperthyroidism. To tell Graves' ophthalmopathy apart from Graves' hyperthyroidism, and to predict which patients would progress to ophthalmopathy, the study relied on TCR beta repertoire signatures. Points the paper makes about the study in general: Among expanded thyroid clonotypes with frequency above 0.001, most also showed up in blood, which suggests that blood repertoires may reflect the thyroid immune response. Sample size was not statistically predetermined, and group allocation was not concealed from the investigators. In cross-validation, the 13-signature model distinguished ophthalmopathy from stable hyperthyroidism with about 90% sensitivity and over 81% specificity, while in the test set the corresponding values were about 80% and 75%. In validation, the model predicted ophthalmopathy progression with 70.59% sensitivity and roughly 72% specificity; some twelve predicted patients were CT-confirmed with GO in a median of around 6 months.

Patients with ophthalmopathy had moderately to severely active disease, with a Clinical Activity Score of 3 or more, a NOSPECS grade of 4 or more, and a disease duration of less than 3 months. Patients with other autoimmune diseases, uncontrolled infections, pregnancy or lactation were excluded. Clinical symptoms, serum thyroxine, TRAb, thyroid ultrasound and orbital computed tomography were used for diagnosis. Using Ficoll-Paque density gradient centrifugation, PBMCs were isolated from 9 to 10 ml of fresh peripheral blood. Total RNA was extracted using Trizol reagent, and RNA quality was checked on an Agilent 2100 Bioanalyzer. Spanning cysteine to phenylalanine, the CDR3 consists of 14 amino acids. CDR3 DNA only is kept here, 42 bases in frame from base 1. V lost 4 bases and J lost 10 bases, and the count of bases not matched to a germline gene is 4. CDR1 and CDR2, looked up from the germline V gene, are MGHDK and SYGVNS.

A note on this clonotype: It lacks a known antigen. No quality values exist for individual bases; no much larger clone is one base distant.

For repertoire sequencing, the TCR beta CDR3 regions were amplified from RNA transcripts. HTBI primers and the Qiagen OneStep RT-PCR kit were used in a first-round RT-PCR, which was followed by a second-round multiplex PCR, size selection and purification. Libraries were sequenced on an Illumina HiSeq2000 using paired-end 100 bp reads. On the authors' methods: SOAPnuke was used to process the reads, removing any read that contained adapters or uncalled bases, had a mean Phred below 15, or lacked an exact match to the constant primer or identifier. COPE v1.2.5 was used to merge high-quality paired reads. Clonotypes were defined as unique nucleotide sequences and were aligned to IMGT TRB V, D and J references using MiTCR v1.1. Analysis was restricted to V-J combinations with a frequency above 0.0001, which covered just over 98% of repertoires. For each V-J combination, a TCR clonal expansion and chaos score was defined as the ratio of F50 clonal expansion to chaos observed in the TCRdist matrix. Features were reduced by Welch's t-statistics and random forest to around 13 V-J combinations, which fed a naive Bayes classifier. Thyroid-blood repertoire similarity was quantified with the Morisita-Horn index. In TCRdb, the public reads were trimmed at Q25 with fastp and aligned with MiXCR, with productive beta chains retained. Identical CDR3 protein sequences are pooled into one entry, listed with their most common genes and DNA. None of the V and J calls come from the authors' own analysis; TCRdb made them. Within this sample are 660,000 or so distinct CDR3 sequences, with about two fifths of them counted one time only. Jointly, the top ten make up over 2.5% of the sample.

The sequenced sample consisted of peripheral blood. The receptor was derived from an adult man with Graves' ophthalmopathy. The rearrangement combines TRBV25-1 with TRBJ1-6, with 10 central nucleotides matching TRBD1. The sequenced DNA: TGTGCCAGCAGTGTTGACAGGGGGCGGTCACCCCTCCACTTT. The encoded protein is CASSVDRGRSPLHF.